This TCR beta chain was profiled in a study of beta chain features in type 1 diabetes. Study-level results: When cDNA is sequenced, cells with high TCR expression could be over-represented. The study found fewer insertions and more deletions at VDJ junctions in type 1 diabetes patients.

The V and J ends lost 5 bases and 3 bases, in that order; junction bases with no gene match: 5. The CDR3 is made up of 14 amino acids. Germline V gene lookup returns CDR1 SGHAT and CDR2 FQNNGV. As every portion of the isolated RNA was reverse transcribed, the sequencing read expressed TCRB transcripts. There were 3 million to 4 million reads on average in the naive, central memory and regulatory T cell samples. Method: immunoSEQ multiplex PCR; TCRdb's copy keeps in-frame clones and lacks some. This sample has 400,000 to 450,000 clones, with approximately 15% found just once. In the case of this clone: The antigen remains undetermined.

Populations obtained by sorting all exceeded 98% purity. The chain carries TRBV11-2 and TRBJ2-5, with 8 bases that match TRBD1. Material for sequencing was naive CD4+ T cells from blood. This sequence was found in a man aged 25-45 years in good health. CDR3 coding DNA: TGTGCCAGCAGCCTGAACAGGGGGAAAGAGACCCAGTACTTC. It translates to CASSLNRGKETQYF.